This T cell receptor (beta chain) was profiled in a study of vaccination effects on CD4 cells after COVID-19. This table comes from immunoSEQ multiplex PCR, and its TCRdb copy is limited to in-frame clones, with some not included. The data show roughly 76,000 clones, about 70% seen once. Ahead of sequencing, the ViraFEST assay grew antigen-specific CD4+ T cells using viral peptide pools. Following a roughly 9-day culture, CD4+ T cells were purified. To note about this clone: Its target is not known.

This CDR3 comprises 13 residues. Germline-derived CDR1 and CDR2 are GTSNPN and SVGIG (reference sequence). Trimming left V 0 bases short and J 6 bases short, with 11 bases between. This clonotype was sampled from a human donor who received a COVID-19 vaccine. The chain has TRBV30 and TRBJ1-1; D gene uncertain. The specimen comprised CD4+ T cells from PBMCs cultured with HCoV-229E spike peptides, sampled before COVID-19 vaccination. The CDR3 is CAWSVGSYAEAFF. CDR3 DNA: TGTGCCTGGAGTGTAGGATCGTACGCTGAAGCTTTCTTT.